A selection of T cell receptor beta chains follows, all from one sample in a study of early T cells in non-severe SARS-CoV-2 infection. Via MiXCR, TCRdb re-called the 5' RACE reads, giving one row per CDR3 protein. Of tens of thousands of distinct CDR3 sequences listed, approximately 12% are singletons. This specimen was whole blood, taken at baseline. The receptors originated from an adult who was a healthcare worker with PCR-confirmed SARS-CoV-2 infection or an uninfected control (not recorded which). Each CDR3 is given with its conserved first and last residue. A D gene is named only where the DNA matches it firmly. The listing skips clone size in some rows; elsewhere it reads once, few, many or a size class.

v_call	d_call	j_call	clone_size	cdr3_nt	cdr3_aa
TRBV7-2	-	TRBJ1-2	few	TGTGCCAGCAGCTTCACGGATTATTCTAACTATGGCTACACCTTC	CASSFTDYSNYGYTF
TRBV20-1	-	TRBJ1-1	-	TGCAGTGCTAGAGATCCTCAGGTCACTGAAGCTTTCTTT	CSARDPQVTEAFF
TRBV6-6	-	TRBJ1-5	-	TGTGCCAGCAGCCGCCATGATCAGCCCCAGCATTTT	CASSRHDQPQHF
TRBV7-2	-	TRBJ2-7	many	TGTGCCAGCAGCTTAGCGAGGTACGAGCAGTACTTC	CASSLARYEQYF
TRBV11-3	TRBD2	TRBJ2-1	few	TGTGCCAGCAGCCCCCCAGCGGGGAATGAGCAGTTCTTC	CASSPPAGNEQFF
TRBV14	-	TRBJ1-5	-	TGTGCCAGCAGCCATCCAGGGAATCAGCCCCAGCATTTT	CASSHPGNQPQHF
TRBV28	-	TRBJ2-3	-	TGTGCCAGCACCCTAGGGGGGGGGACAGATACGCAGTATTTT	CASTLGGGTDTQYF
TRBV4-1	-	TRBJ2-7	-	TGCGCCAGCAGCCAAGTGTCAGGGGCCGAGCAGTACTTC	CASSQVSGAEQYF
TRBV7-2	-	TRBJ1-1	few	TGTGCCAGCAGAGACAGGATGAACACTGAAGCTTTCTTT	CASRDRMNTEAFF
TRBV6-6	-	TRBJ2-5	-	TGTGCCAGCAGTGGGATCCAAGAGACCCAGTACTTC	CASSGIQETQYF
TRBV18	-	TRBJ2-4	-	TGTGCCAGCTCACCGAAAAACATTCAGTACTTC	CASSPKNIQYF
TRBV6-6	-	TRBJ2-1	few	TGTGCCAGCAGGCTTCAGGGGCGGACATATGACAATGAGCAGTTCTTC	CASRLQGRTYDNEQFF
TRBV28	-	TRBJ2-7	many	TGTGCCAGCAGTCCTACACCTACCTACGAGCAGTACTTC	CASSPTPTYEQYF
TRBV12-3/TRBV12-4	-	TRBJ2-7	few	TGTGCCAGCAGTTTTGGGGGTTCCGAGCAGTACTTC	CASSFGGSEQYF
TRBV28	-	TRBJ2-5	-	TGTGCCAGCAGTTTGGAAACGGGAGATGGCCAAGAGACCCAGTACTTC	CASSLETGDGQETQYF
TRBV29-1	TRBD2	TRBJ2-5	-	TGCAGCGTGCCACTAGCGGGAGATGAGACCCAGTACTTC	CSVPLAGDETQYF
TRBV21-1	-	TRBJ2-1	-	TGTGCCAGCAGCCCGGGCACGGGACTAGCGGCCTACAATGAGCAGTTCTTC	CASSPGTGLAAYNEQFF
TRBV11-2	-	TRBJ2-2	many	TGTGCCAGCAGCTTAGACGGGGAGCTGTTTTTT	CASSLDGELFF
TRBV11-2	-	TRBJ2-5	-	TGTGCCAGCAGCCACCCGGGAAGTCAAGAGACCCAGTACTTC	CASSHPGSQETQYF
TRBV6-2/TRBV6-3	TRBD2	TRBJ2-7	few	TGTGCCAGCAGTTACCCGGGACTAGCGGTTACCGGATCCTACGAGCAGTACTTC	CASSYPGLAVTGSYEQYF
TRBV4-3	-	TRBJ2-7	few	TGCGCCAGCAGCCAGACGGGGTTTGGGTACGAGCAGTACTTC	CASSQTGFGYEQYF
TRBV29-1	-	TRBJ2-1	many	TGCAGCGTTGAAGATGGATTCGGGTATGAGCAGTTCTTC	CSVEDGFGYEQFF
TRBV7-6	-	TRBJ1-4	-	TGTGCCAGCAGCTTAGAGTTAATAGGACAGCCAAATGAAAAACTGTTTTTT	CASSLELIGQPNEKLFF
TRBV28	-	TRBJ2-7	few	TGTGCCAGCAGTTCGGGACTCTACGAGCAGTACTTC	CASSSGLYEQYF
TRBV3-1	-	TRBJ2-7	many	TGTGCCAGCAGCCCGGGGGGCAGCTACGAGCAGTACTTC	CASSPGGSYEQYF
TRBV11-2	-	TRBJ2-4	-	TGTGCCAGCAGCTTAGAGGCGGGCATTCAGTACTTC	CASSLEAGIQYF
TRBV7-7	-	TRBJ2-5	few	TGTGCCAGCAGCTTAAGGGGCCAAGAGACCCAGTACTTC	CASSLRGQETQYF
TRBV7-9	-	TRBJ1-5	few	TGTGCCAGCAGCCTCCAGGACGGTAGCAATCAGCCCCAGCATTTT	CASSLQDGSNQPQHF
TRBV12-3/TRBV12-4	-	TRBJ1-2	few	TGTGCCAGCAGTTCAAGGTCAGGGAATAACTATGGCTACACCTTC	CASSSRSGNNYGYTF
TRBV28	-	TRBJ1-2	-	TGTGCCAGCAGTCTTAGTCTCCAAGTTGGGGGCTACACCTTC	CASSLSLQVGGYTF
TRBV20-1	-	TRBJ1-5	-	TGCAGTGCTAGAAGCCCGAGGGAGAATCAGCCCCAGCATTTT	CSARSPRENQPQHF
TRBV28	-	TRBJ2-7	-	TGTGCCAGCAGTTTAGAATTGGGGAAACGAGGACTTTACGAGCAGTACTTC	CASSLELGKRGLYEQYF
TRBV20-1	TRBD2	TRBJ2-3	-	TGCAGTGCAAAACCGGGACTAGCGATCGTAGATACGCAGTATTTT	CSAKPGLAIVDTQYF
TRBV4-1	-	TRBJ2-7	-	TGCGCCAGCAGCCTTAATGTGGGCCGAGAAGGGCACGAGCAGTACTTC	CASSLNVGREGHEQYF
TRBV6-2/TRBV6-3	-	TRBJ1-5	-	TGTGCCAGCGTCAGCACAGCGGGGGCGAATCAGCCCCAGCATTTT	CASVSTAGANQPQHF
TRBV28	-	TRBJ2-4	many	TGTGCCACTCGGGTCGAAAACATTCAGTACTTC	CATRVENIQYF
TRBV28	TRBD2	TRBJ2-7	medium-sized	TGTGCCAGCAGTCCGCCCGGACTAGCGGGAAGGGACGAGCAGTACTTC	CASSPPGLAGRDEQYF
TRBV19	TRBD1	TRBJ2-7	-	TGTGCCAGTAGTACCGGGACAGCGTCCTACGAGCAGTACTTC	CASSTGTASYEQYF
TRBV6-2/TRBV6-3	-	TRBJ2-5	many	TGTGCCAGCAGTGAACGGCAAGAGACCCAGTACTTC	CASSERQETQYF
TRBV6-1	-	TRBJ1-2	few	TGTGCCAGCAGTGAAGCCCGTATTTATGGCTACACCTTC	CASSEARIYGYTF
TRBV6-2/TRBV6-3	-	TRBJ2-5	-	TGTGCCAGCAGTTACTCAAGGGAGACCCAGTACTTC	CASSYSRETQYF
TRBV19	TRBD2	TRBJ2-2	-	TGTGCCAGTAGTACCCCCGGGGGGGCGAGGACCGGGGAGCTGTTTTTT	CASSTPGGARTGELFF
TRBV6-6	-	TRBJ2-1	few	TGTGCCAGCAGGCTACCCTCCTACAATGAGCAGTTCTTC	CASRLPSYNEQFF
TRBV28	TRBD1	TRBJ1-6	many	TGTGCCAGCAGTTTATTTGGGACAGGGGCAAAGAATTCACCCCTCCACTTT	CASSLFGTGAKNSPLHF
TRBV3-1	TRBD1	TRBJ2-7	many	TGTGCCAGCAGCCAAGAGGGGGGGACAGGGCTCTACGAGCAGTACTTC	CASSQEGGTGLYEQYF
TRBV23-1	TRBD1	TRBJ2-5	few	TGCGCCAGCAGTCATACCGGGACAGTCCAAGAGACCCAGTACTTC	CASSHTGTVQETQYF
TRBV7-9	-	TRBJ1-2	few	TGTGCCAGCAGCCCTCTTCTTAGGGCGGGGTACTATGGCTACACCTTC	CASSPLLRAGYYGYTF
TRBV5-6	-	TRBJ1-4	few	TGTGCCAGCAGCTTTAAGTGGATGATGGGTGAAAAACTGTTTTTT	CASSFKWMMGEKLFF
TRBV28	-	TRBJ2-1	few	TGTGCCAGCTGCCCAGGGGTCCACAATGAGCAGTTCTTC	CASCPGVHNEQFF
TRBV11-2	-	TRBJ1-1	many	TGTGCCAGCAGCTTAGACTGGAACACTGAAGCTTTCTTT	CASSLDWNTEAFF
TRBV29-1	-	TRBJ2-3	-	TGCAGCGTTGAAGTACCGCCGGATACGCAGTATTTT	CSVEVPPDTQYF
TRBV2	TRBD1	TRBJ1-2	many	TGTGCCAGCAGTGTGACCAGTAAGGGGGCCGGTGGCTACACCTTC	CASSVTSKGAGGYTF
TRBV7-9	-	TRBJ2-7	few	TGTGCCAGCAGCCCAGAGCGAGCCTACGAGCAGTACTTC	CASSPERAYEQYF
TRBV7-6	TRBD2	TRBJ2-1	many	TGTGCCAGCAGCTACCTAGCGGGGGTTGGGAATGAGCAGTTCTTC	CASSYLAGVGNEQFF